Described below is a single TCR beta chain sequence and its context. The target antigen is unknown. One junction end disagrees with the germline gene, perhaps due to a read error. These data come from a study of tumor and adjacent non-tumor tissue in lung cancer. Regarding the study as a whole: Higher tumor TCR diversity was associated with shorter survival.

The CDR3 loop spans 12 amino acids. The library came from three nested PCR rounds adapted from ARM-PCR protocols. TCRdb redid the calling of the multiplex PCR reads with MiXCR, one entry per CDR3 protein. The sample records over 80,000 distinct CDR3 sequences, less than 85% being singletons. RNA was extracted from bulk tissue without any cell sorting. This non-tumor lung sample came from over 3 cm beyond the tumor edge. The chain joins TRBV12-3 or TRBV12-4 to TRBJ1-2, with D unresolved. The TCR comes from a man aged 55 to 70 with small cell lung cancer. The sample comprised distant non-tumor lung tissue. CDR3 sequence reads: CASNFEDYCYTF. The CDR3 DNA is TGTGCCAGCAATTTTGAAGACTATTGCTACACCTTC.